The next 15 T cell receptor beta chains were all read from a single sample in a study of T cell responses to AZD1222 COVID-19 vaccine. TCRdb keeps only in-frame clones here, not all; method: immunoSEQ multiplex PCR. The table has approximately 100,000 clones, 88% seen once. Material: peripheral blood, obtained on day 0 of AZD1222 vaccination. These receptor sequences come from an adult in good health.

This chain joins TRBV19 and TRBJ1-3; TRBD1 is a possible D gene (6 bases). V was shortened by 4 bases and J by 2 bases, with 15 bases between the two germline ends. This CDR3 has 16 amino acids. CDR1 is LNHDA, CDR2 SQIVND, per germline (reference sequence). CDR3 coding DNA: TGTGCCAGTAGTACTCATCAACAGGGAGCTGGAAACACCATATATTTT. Translating gives CASSTHQQGAGNTIYF.

The V and J genes are TRBV2 and TRBJ1-5, with a weak D call TRBD1 (6 bases). Germline lookup yields CDR1 SNHLY and CDR2 FYNNEI. There are 15 residues in the CDR3. The V end lost 2 bases, the J end lost 7 bases, and 15 bases lay between the germline ends. CDR3 in DNA: TGTGCCAGCAGTGAAACGTGGGGGCTGGGGCAGCCCCAGCATTTT. It translates to CASSETWGLGQPQHF.

CDR3 residues: CASSYFVNYGYTF. The DNA of the CDR3 is TGTGCCAGCAGTTACTTCGTAAACTATGGCTACACCTTC. V and J are TRBV6-5 and TRBJ1-2; D uncertain. Trimming removed 1 base at V and 2 bases at J, with 5 bases between. The V gene's germline CDR1 is MNHEY and CDR2 SVGAGI. This CDR3 comprises 13 residues.

The V and J genes are TRBV6-2 or TRBV6-3 and TRBJ2-7, with D uncertain. This CDR3 is built from 11 residues. Germline assignment: CDR1 MNHEY and CDR2 SVGEGT. Trimming took off 6 bases at V and 5 bases at J, with 8 bases between the two ends. The CDR3, as DNA: TGTGCCAGCAGCACCCCCGACGAGCAGTACTTC. It translates to CASSTPDEQYF.

The chain links TRBV7-2 to TRBJ2-3, with D possibly matching TRBD2 (6 bases). The germline gives CDR1 SGHTA, CDR2 FQGNSA. CDR3 length: 17 amino acids. The germline V and J ends were trimmed by 5 bases and 5 bases, with 23 bases remaining between them. The CDR3 DNA reads TGTGCCAGCAGCCTCCTCCCCGGGGCGGGGCAAGGAGATACGCAGTATTTT. Amino acid sequence: CASSLLPGAGQGDTQYF.

This sequence joins TRBV19 and TRBJ2-7; TRBD1 matches 9 bases. CDR3 length equals 15 residues. From germline, CDR1 is LNHDA and CDR2 SQIVND (reference sequence). V lost 6 bases and J lost 3; bases outside the gene matches: 9. The CDR3 region has the DNA TGTGCCAGTAGCAGGATCTGGGACAGGGACTACGAGCAGTACTTC. Encoded protein: CASSRIWDRDYEQYF.

This clone has more than one count but fewer than ten. V usage is TRBV6-2 or TRBV6-3 and J usage is TRBJ1-2; D gene uncertain. Deletions cut 3 bases from V and 5 bases from J, with 13 bases between. The CDR3 has 14 residues. Looked up from germline, CDR1 is MNHEY and CDR2 is SVGEGT. The CDR3 loop reads CASSYDPRRYGYTF. CDR3 nucleotide sequence: TGTGCCAGCAGTTATGATCCCAGGAGGTATGGCTACACCTTC.

This chain connects TRBV11-2 to TRBJ2-5, with D unclear. The CDR3 length is 14 residues. From germline, CDR1 is SGHAT and CDR2 FQNNGV. Trimming pared 1 base from V and 5 bases from J, leaving 11 bases between. The CDR3 here is CASSLGPGRETQYF. The CDR3 DNA reads as TGTGCCAGCAGCTTAGGCCCAGGAAGGGAGACCCAGTACTTC. The complete variable domain, with remaining parts taken from reference TRBV11-2 and TRBJ2-5, reads EAGVAQSPRYKIIEKRQSVAFWCNPISGHATLYWYQQILGQGPKLLIQFQNNGVVDDSQLPKDRFSAERLKGVDSTLKIQPAKLEDSAVYLCASSLGPGRETQYFGPGTRLLVL.

A few counts support this clone. This chain joins TRBV7-2 and TRBJ1-1, with D possibly TRBD1 on 6 matching bases. The germline gives CDR1 SGHTA, CDR2 FQGNSA. V was pared by 1 base and J by 0 bases, with 12 bases between. The CDR3 sequence is 16 residues long. The CDR3 reads CASSLGLHRVNTEAFF. CDR3 bases: TGTGCCAGCAGCTTAGGGTTACACAGGGTGAACACTGAAGCTTTCTTT.

The rearrangement links TRBV2 to TRBJ1-1; no definite D call. This CDR3 is built from 11 residues. V lost 6 bases and J lost 4, with 6 bases in between. Per germline, CDR1 SNHLY and CDR2 FYNNEI. The CDR3 spells CASSASTEAFF. CDR3 nucleotide sequence: TGTGCCAGCAGCGCGAGCACTGAAGCTTTCTTT.

This chain links TRBV7-2 with TRBJ2-7; the match to TRBD2 covers 7 bases. This CDR3 has 13 amino acids. Trimming took 4 bases from V and 6 from J; bases not matched to a gene: 6. The germline gives CDR1 SGHTA, CDR2 FQGNSA. CDR3 loop: CASSSEGGSEQYF. The CDR3 DNA reads as TGTGCCAGCAGCTCGGAGGGCGGGAGCGAGCAGTACTTC.

The J gene is TRBJ2-7, the V gene TRBV9, with TRBD1 identical over 10 bases. CDR1 and CDR2 from the germline V gene are SGDLS and YYNGEE. V shed 2 bases, J shed 2 bases, and the junction held 4 bases outside the gene matches. The CDR3 contains 15 residues. The CDR3 DNA follows: TGTGCCAGCAGCGTGGGGACAGGGGTAACCTACGAGCAGTACTTC. This gives the protein CASSVGTGVTYEQYF.

The rearrangement joins TRBV7-2 to TRBJ1-6, with unresolved D. The CDR3 consists of 14 residues. CDR1 is SGHTA, CDR2 FQGNSA, per germline. Deletions cut 5 bases from V and 5 bases from J, with 10 bases between. CDR3 amino acids: CASSGRSHNSPLHF. The CDR3 coding sequence is TGTGCCAGCAGCGGTAGGAGCCATAATTCACCCCTCCACTTT.

The rearrangement links TRBV28 to TRBJ1-5, with TRBD1 identical over 10 bases. Losses at the gene ends were 9 bases for V and 2 bases for J; bases not matched to a gene: 4. The germline V gene encodes CDR1 MDHEN and CDR2 SYDVKM. This CDR3 region has 14 residues. CDR3 DNA: TGTGCCAGTCTGACAGGGGGCCGCAATCAGCCCCAGCATTTT. Its translation is CASLTGGRNQPQHF.

The chain recombines TRBV21-1 with TRBJ2-7; TRBD2 is the table's D call and was not checked against the DNA. TRBV21-1 is assigned pseudogene status. The CDR3 length is 18 residues. The CDR3, as DNA: TGTGCCAGCAGCAAAGGGTCGAGGACTAGCGGGAGATTCTACGAGCAGTACTTC. It encodes CASSKGSRTSGRFYEQYF.